The 29 T cell receptor beta chains below come from one sample, sequenced in a study of T cell repertoires in cytomegalovirus infection. TCRdb used MiXCR to reprocess the reads, holding one entry per CDR3 protein. This table holds roughly 300,000 distinct CDR3 sequences, roughly 23% found once. The material sequenced was PBMCs. The receptors were gathered from a human donor in good health (CMV status not recorded). Some clones in this sample may be carry-over from other donors' samples.

The table lists this clonotype with many counts. V is TRBV27 and J is TRBJ2-3; 7 bases align to TRBD1. Germline V lookup: CDR1 MNHEY, CDR2 SMNVEV (reference sequence). V shed 6 bases and J 3 bases; nucleotides not matched to a gene: 12. The CDR3 runs 16 residues. This CDR3 is CASRETGVSITDTQYF. In DNA form, the CDR3 reads TGTGCCAGCAGGGAAACAGGGGTCTCGATAACAGATACGCAGTATTTT.

This clonotype was observed a few times. The chain has TRBV6-1 and TRBJ1-6; D is ambiguous. CDR3 length equals 18 residues. Germline CDR1 reads MNHNS; CDR2 reads SASEGT. V was pared by 2 bases and J by 9 bases, with 23 bases between. The CDR3, as DNA: TGTGCCAGCAGTGAACATATGGGCCTCGGCGACGGTGTTTCACCCCTCCACTTT. Amino acids: CASSEHMGLGDGVSPLHF.

This clonotype has a count of ten or more. The chain links TRBV7-3 to TRBJ2-3, with 12 bases lining up with TRBD2. Trimming took 3 bases from V and 4 from J; bases not matched to a gene: 2. Germline assignment: CDR1 SGHTA and CDR2 FQGTGA. The CDR3 runs 15 residues. CDR3 amino acids: CASSFRLAGADTQYF. The CDR3 nucleotides are TGTGCCAGCAGCTTTCGACTAGCGGGAGCAGATACGCAGTATTTT.

This clonotype came up many times. The chain employs TRBV24-1 and TRBJ2-3; 9 bases fit TRBD2. The CDR3 totals 15 residues. Germline V gene data show CDR1 as KGHDR and CDR2 as SFDVKD. The junction had 3 bases not matched to a gene; V was cut back by 5 bases and J by 1 base. The CDR3 DNA sequence: TGTGCCACCAGTGCCCGCGGGAGGGGCACAGATACGCAGTATTTT. As protein: CATSARGRGTDTQYF.

This clonotype occurred a few times. The V gene is TRBV7-2, the J gene TRBJ1-1; 7 bases agree with TRBD1. The CDR3 runs to 15 residues. V lost 5 bases and J lost 8; bases outside the gene matches: 14. Looked up from germline, CDR1 is SGHTA and CDR2 is FQGNSA. This chain's CDR3 is CASSRPSQTGSEAFF. CDR3 nucleotides: TGTGCCAGCAGCCGCCCCTCCCAGACAGGGTCGGAAGCTTTCTTT.

V and J are TRBV28 and TRBJ1-5; 8 nucleotides align to TRBD1. The V gene's germline CDR1 is MDHEN and CDR2 SYDVKM. Losses at the gene ends were 5 bases for V and 5 bases for J; bases not matched to a gene: 5. The CDR3 loop spans 14 amino acids. The CDR3 coding sequence is TGTGCCAGCAGTCCCGACAGGGGACATCAGCCCCAGCATTTT. Amino acid sequence: CASSPDRGHQPQHF.

This clonotype showed up just once. V and J are TRBV29-1 and TRBJ1-1, with 11 bases identical to TRBD1. This CDR3 region has 15 residues. Germline V gene lookup returns CDR1 SQVTM and CDR2 ANQGSEA. V trimming: 7 bases; J trimming: 11 bases; junction bases outside the gene matches: 18. CDR3 bases: TGCAGCGGCACACCGACAACCGGGACAGGGGGAACGGCTTTCTTT. This codes for CSGTPTTGTGGTAFF. Full variable domain (remainder filled in from reference TRBV29-1 and TRBJ1-1): SAVISQKPSRDICQRGTSLTIQCQVDSQVTMMFWYRQQPGQSLTLIATANQGSEATYESGFVIDKFPISRPNLTFSTLTVSNMSPEDSSIYLCSGTPTTGTGGTAFFGQGTRLTVV.

The chain couples TRBV6-6 to TRBJ1-4; D ambiguous. This CDR3 contains 17 residues. The germline V gene has CDR1 MNHNY and CDR2 SVGAGI (reference sequence). V lost 0 bases and J lost 7, with 18 bases in between. The CDR3 loop is CASSYSFQVTGGEKLFF. The CDR3 DNA reads TGTGCCAGCAGTTACTCGTTTCAGGTCACGGGAGGTGAAAAACTGTTTTTT.

V gene TRBV7-2 combines with J gene TRBJ1-2, with 9 nucleotides matching TRBD1. The CDR3 has 14 amino acids. Unmatched junction bases numbered 4, after V lost 2 bases and J lost 6 bases. Germline V gives CDR1 SGHTA, CDR2 FQGNSA. CDR3 protein: CASSLSQGADGYTF. CDR3 nucleotides: TGTGCCAGCAGCTTATCACAGGGGGCTGATGGCTACACCTTC.

The V call is TRBV10-3, the J call TRBJ2-5; 7 nucleotides agree with TRBD1. V gave up 2 bases and J gave up 5 bases; unmatched junction bases: 5. Germline V gene lookup returns CDR1 ENHRY and CDR2 SYGVKD. The CDR3 extends over 14 amino acids. CDR3 nucleotides: TGTGCCATCAGTGAGAGGGGGCCTCGGGAGACCCAGTACTTC. This codes for CAISERGPRETQYF.

The chain employs TRBV29-1 and TRBJ2-7; no firm D call. The V gene lost 4 bases and the J gene lost 3 bases, with 22 bases spanning the gap. The germline gives CDR1 SQVTM, CDR2 ANQGSEA. The CDR3 totals 16 residues. The CDR3 sequence: CSVVDSLKPPNYEQYF. CDR3 DNA sequence: TGCAGCGTTGTTGATAGTCTCAAGCCTCCGAACTACGAGCAGTACTTC.

This clonotype has more than one count but fewer than ten. The chain recombines TRBV4-3 with TRBJ1-1; D uncertain. The CDR3 runs to 14 residues. Germline V gene sequence: CDR1 LGHNA, CDR2 YSLEER. Between the trimmed V and J ends, which lost 0 bases and 3 bases, there was a span of 8 bases. CDR3 nucleotides: TGCGCCAGCAGCCAAGAAAGGGCGGACACTGAAGCTTTCTTT. This gives the protein CASSQERADTEAFF.

This clonotype was counted between two and nine times. The V gene is TRBV5-1, the J gene TRBJ2-1; 9 bases match TRBD1. Germline CDR1 and CDR2: SGHRS and YFSETQ. The ends lost 0 bases at V and 9 bases at J; junction bases unmatched: 7. This CDR3 is built from 15 residues. The CDR3 region is CASSLAQGARGEQFF. CDR3 nucleotide sequence: TGCGCCAGCAGCTTGGCACAGGGGGCTAGAGGTGAGCAGTTCTTC.

V usage is TRBV5-6 and J usage is TRBJ2-3; TRBD2 aligns across 13 bases. CDR1 is SGHDT and CDR2 is YYEEEE in the germline V gene. V shed 4 bases, J shed 2 bases, and the junction held 13 bases outside the gene matches. The CDR3 consists of 19 residues. The DNA for the CDR3 is TGTGCCAGCAGCCCGGCAGGACTAGCGGGAGCCTCTCTCACAGATACGCAGTATTTT. Translation gives CASSPAGLAGASLTDTQYF.

The chain combines TRBV28 with TRBJ1-6; possible D gene TRBD1, 5 bases. V was pared by 6 bases and J by 9 bases, with 12 bases between. CDR3 length: 13 residues. Germline CDR1 and CDR2: MDHEN and SYDVKM. CDR3 residues: CASRGSGVSPLHF. CDR3 nucleotide sequence: TGTGCCAGCAGAGGCTCGGGGGTTTCACCCCTCCACTTT.

V is TRBV28 and J is TRBJ1-5; D gene ambiguous. CDR1 MDHEN and CDR2 SYDVKM come from the germline V gene. V lost 6 bases and J 7 bases, leaving 13 bases between the germline ends. The CDR3 totals 13 residues. The CDR3 here is CASSGWGGQPQHF. The CDR3 DNA sequence: TGTGCCAGCAGCGGGTGGGGTGGGCAGCCCCAGCATTTT.

The J gene is TRBJ2-7, the V gene TRBV7-6, with D possibly being TRBD1 or TRBD2 (5 bases each). CDR1 is SGHVS and CDR2 is FNYEAQ in the germline V gene. The V end lost 5 bases, the J end lost 3 bases, and 14 bases lay between the germline ends. This CDR3 contains 14 residues. Written as DNA, the CDR3 is TGTGCCAGCAGCCGCGGGCAGGGCTACTACGAGCAGTACTTC. Protein sequence: CASSRGQGYYEQYF.

This chain links TRBV20-1 with TRBJ1-6; 10 bases are a match to TRBD1. Germline V lookup: CDR1 DFQATT, CDR2 SNEGSKA (reference sequence). V was clipped by 1 base and J by 6 bases; unmatched bases: 9. The CDR3 sequence is 17 residues long. The CDR3 nucleotides are TGCAGTGCTAGAGGACCGGGACAGGGGCGGTTTAATTCACCCCTCCACTTT. Protein product: CSARGPGQGRFNSPLHF.

V and J are TRBV24-1 and TRBJ2-3, with TRBD1 matching over 7 bases. Trimming cost V 3 bases and J 4 bases; bases outside gene matches: 6. This CDR3 has 15 amino acids. CDR1 is KGHDR and CDR2 is SFDVKD in the germline V gene. The CDR3 DNA sequence: TGTGCCACCAGTGATCCCTGGACAGGCGCAGATACGCAGTATTTT. It encodes CATSDPWTGADTQYF.

The chain is built from TRBV30 and TRBJ1-1, with D hard to call. CDR1 is GTSNPN and CDR2 is SVGIG in the germline V gene (reference sequence). The CDR3 is 14 amino acids. Trimming pared 0 bases from V and 3 bases from J, leaving 11 bases between. The CDR3, as DNA: TGTGCCTGGAGTGTAAAGGGTTTGGACACTGAAGCTTTCTTT. This encodes CAWSVKGLDTEAFF.

This clonotype was found many times. The chain employs TRBV28 and TRBJ1-2, with D possibly matching TRBD1 (5 bases). V dropped 4 bases and J dropped 8 bases, with 17 bases sitting between them. CDR1 is MDHEN, CDR2 SYDVKM, per germline. The CDR3 has 14 residues. This CDR3 reads CASSSGARAGGYTF. The CDR3 DNA reads as TGTGCCAGCAGTTCTGGGGCCAGGGCAGGGGGCTACACCTTC.

This clonotype appeared many times. The chain links TRBV7-2 to TRBJ2-2; no reliable D call. Germline assignment: CDR1 SGHTA and CDR2 FQGNSA. V was cut by 5 bases and J by 0 bases, with 10 bases left in between. This CDR3 is 15 amino acids long. CDR3 nucleotide sequence: TGTGCCAGCAGCCCCTTCGGCGCGAACACCGGGGAGCTGTTTTTT. It yields the protein CASSPFGANTGELFF.

The V gene is TRBV15, the J gene TRBJ1-1, with 7 bases matching TRBD1. The ends lost 1 base at V and 8 bases at J; junction bases unmatched: 7. Germline-derived CDR1 and CDR2 are LNHNV and YYDKDF (reference sequence). The CDR3 has 14 residues. CDR3 in DNA: TGTGCCACCAGCAGAGGCGTGACAGGGACGGAAGCTTTCTTT. The encoded protein is CATSRGVTGTEAFF.

The rearrangement uses TRBV7-2 and TRBJ2-3; 7 bases agree with TRBD1. The CDR3 is 16 residues long. J was trimmed by 1 base and V by 5 bases; bases with no gene match: 9. CDR1 and CDR2 (germline): SGHTA, FQGNSA. The CDR3 sequence is CASSPRQGPGTDTQYF. The CDR3 DNA follows: TGTGCCAGCAGCCCTCGACAGGGTCCGGGCACAGATACGCAGTATTTT.

This clonotype was picked up a small number of times. CDR3 sequence (DNA): TGTGCCAGCAGCTCTCAGGTCAGCAACTATGGCTACACCTTC. Amino acid sequence: CASSSQVSNYGYTF. The rearrangement joins TRBV7-6 to TRBJ1-2; no firm D call. The CDR3 extends over 14 amino acids. Looked up from germline, CDR1 is SGHVS and CDR2 is FNYEAQ. Trimming took 4 bases from V and 2 from J, leaving 11 bases between them.

This clonotype appeared many times. In DNA, the CDR3 is TGTGCCAGCACCCTTTCGACAGGCTTGAACACTGAAGCTTTCTTT. It specifies CASTLSTGLNTEAFF. This chain links TRBV7-2 with TRBJ1-1, with D possibly being TRBD1 (6 bases). V was shortened by 7 bases and J by 0 bases, with 15 bases between the two germline ends. This CDR3 contains 15 residues. The germline V gene encodes CDR1 SGHTA and CDR2 FQGNSA.

In this sample, this clonotype turned up many times. V usage is TRBV6-1 and J usage is TRBJ1-1, with D tentatively TRBD1 (5 bases). CDR1 and CDR2 from the germline V gene are MNHNS and SASEGT. V gave up 5 bases and J gave up 0 bases, with 13 bases separating them. There are 15 residues in the CDR3. The CDR3 is CASSPRGPLNTEAFF. CDR3 nucleotides: TGTGCCAGCAGTCCCCGGGGCCCTTTGAACACTGAAGCTTTCTTT.

The chain employs TRBV7-9 and TRBJ1-3, with 9 positions matching TRBD1. This CDR3 has 15 residues. Germline V lookup: CDR1 SEHNR, CDR2 FQNEAQ (reference sequence). Trimming at V came to 6 bases and at J to 3 bases, leaving 6 bases not matched to a gene. The CDR3 sequence: CASRLDRGFGNTIYF. Written as DNA, the CDR3 is TGTGCCAGCAGGTTGGACAGGGGCTTTGGAAACACCATATATTTT.

This clonotype occurred many times. J is TRBJ2-7 and V is TRBV11-3; no definite D call. V dropped 3 bases and J dropped 3 bases, with 9 bases sitting between them. Germline values: CDR1 SGHNT, CDR2 YENEEA. The CDR3 is 13 amino acids. The CDR3 spells CASSLERNYEQYF. The CDR3 coding sequence is TGTGCCAGCAGCTTGGAACGTAACTACGAGCAGTACTTC.